This T cell receptor (beta chain) comes out of a study of CD8 T cells in Susac syndrome. This clonotype was seen a single time. The authors carried out high-throughput sequencing of TCR beta. They applied it to CD8+ and CD4+ T cells obtained from blood. FACS enriched CD8+ TEMRA cells, while bulk CD8+ and CD4+ were negatively isolated. The V end lost 4 bases, the J end lost 6 bases, and 13 bases lay between the germline ends. Germline V lookup: CDR1 MNHEY, CDR2 SVGAGI. The CDR3 is 14 residues long. Roughly 0.45 to 1 ug RNA was reverse transcribed with random hexamers. A multiplex approach, immunoSEQ multiplex PCR, amplified TCR beta CDR3 across 54 Vbeta and 13 Jbeta. MiXCR, run by TCRdb on the immunoSEQ multiplex PCR reads, gives a single entry per CDR3 protein. The sample lists 160,000 or so distinct CDR3 sequences; about 95% were seen once.

The gene calls are TRBV6-5 and TRBJ2-1; D is undetermined. This clonotype originated in a human donor with multiple sclerosis. Sequencing was done on a sample of CD8+ T cells from PBMCs. CDR3: CASSFPGQPNEQFF. DNA of the CDR3: TGTGCCAGCAGTTTCCCGGGCCAACCCAATGAGCAGTTCTTC.